This T cell receptor (beta chain) was observed in a study of beta chain features in type 1 diabetes. The wider study: Examination spanned about 110 million sorted cells from all samples. Whole-study results and caveats: Type 1 diabetes patients had moderately but significantly shorter TCRB CDR3s in all four CD4+ subsets. PCR might show a preference for shorter templates, equally across patients and controls. Insertions at VDJ junctions were less frequent in type 1 diabetes patients. These patients also deleted more nucleotides at the same junctions.

This clone came up a few times. Antigen specificity is unknown. Other DNA sequences in the same sample also yield this CDR3. CDR1 is SQVTM and CDR2 is ANQGSEA in the germline V gene. This CDR3 spans 13 amino acids. V was pared by 6 bases and J by 8 bases, with 7 bases of the junction left unmatched. The entirety of the isolated RNA underwent reverse transcription, so expressed TCRB transcripts were sequenced. The protocol was immunoSEQ multiplex PCR, while the TCRdb copy is restricted to in-frame clones and leaves out a portion. The data show some 200,000 clones, around 15% seen once. All of the sorted populations showed purity greater than 98%.

The specimen was naive CD4+ T cells from blood. This sequence joins TRBV29-1 and TRBJ1-4, with 9 bases that match TRBD1. The TCR comes from a man aged 25 to 40 with type 1 diabetes. The CDR3 region is CSVDRGRGEKLFF. The CDR3 DNA is TGCAGCGTCGACAGGGGGAGGGGAGAAAAACTGTTTTTT.